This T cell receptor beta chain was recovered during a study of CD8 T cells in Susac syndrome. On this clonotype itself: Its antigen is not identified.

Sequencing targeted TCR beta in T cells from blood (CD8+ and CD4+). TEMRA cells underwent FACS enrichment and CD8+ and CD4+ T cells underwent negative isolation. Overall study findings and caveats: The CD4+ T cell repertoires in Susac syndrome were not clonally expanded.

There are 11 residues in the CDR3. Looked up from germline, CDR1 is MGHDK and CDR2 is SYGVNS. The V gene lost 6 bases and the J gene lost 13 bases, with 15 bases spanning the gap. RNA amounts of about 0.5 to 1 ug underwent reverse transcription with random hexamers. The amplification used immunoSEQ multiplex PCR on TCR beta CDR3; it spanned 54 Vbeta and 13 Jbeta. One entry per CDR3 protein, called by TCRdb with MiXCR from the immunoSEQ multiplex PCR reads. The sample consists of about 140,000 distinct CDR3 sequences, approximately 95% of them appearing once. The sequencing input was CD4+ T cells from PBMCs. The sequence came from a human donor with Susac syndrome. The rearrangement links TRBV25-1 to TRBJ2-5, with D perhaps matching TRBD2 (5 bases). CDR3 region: CASSDRDIVYF. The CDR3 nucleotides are TGTGCCAGCAGCGATCGGGATATCGTGTACTTC. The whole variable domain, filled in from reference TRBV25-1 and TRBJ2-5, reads EADIYQTPRYLVIGTGKKITLECSQTMGHDKMYWYQQDPGMELHLIHYSYGVNSTEKGDLSSESTVSRIRTEHFPLTLESARPSHTSQYLCASSDRDIVYFGPGTRLLVL.